This TCR beta chain was sequenced during a study of T-cell reconstitution after alpha-beta-depleted transplantation in children. Study conclusions and caveats: Expanded graft clones numbering several hundred reportedly gave rise to alpha-beta T cells about two months after transplant. The study traced high day-60 TCRbeta diversity in some patients to surviving recipient T cells and thymic progenitors. One year after transplant, T-cell counts and diversity came mostly from newly produced T cells.

For TCRbeta, the library was prepared with unique molecular identifiers. TCRdb reanalysed the PCR reads using MiXCR and keeps one entry per CDR3 protein. The repertoire includes about 460,000 distinct CDR3 sequences, about 10% of them detected once, and 2% sits in the top ten. This clonotype has only a few counts. Its antigen is as yet unknown. The CDR3 consists of 16 residues. V lost 2 bases to trimming and J lost 4 bases; unmatched junction nucleotides: 6. This material consisted of PBMCs, taken before TCRalphabeta/CD19-depleted stem cell transplant. The chain employs TRBV12-3 or TRBV12-4 and TRBJ2-1, with 9 bases aligning to TRBD2. The sequence was obtained from a child under 10 years old with inherited bone marrow failure, due to receive a stem cell transplant. CDR3 nucleotide sequence: TGTGCCAGCAGTTTACCCAAGACTAGCGGTTACAATGAGCAGTTCTTC. Protein product: CASSLPKTSGYNEQFF.